Following are 27 T cell receptor beta chains from one sample sequenced in a study of blood T cell repertoires in COVID-19. TCRdb's copy holds only in-frame clones and misses some; the assay was immunoSEQ multiplex PCR. The data contain more than 100,000 clones, 80% to 90% of them seen just once; the ten biggest clones take up roughly 18%. The sequenced material came from peripheral blood. The receptor set was obtained from a man aged 50 to 60 with active or convalescent COVID-19.

The J gene is TRBJ2-7, the V gene TRBV3-1 (or the pseudogene TRBV3-2); unclear D gene. There are 13 residues in the CDR3. CDR1 and CDR2 (germline): LGHDT, YNNKEL (reference sequence). The ends were cut back, 4 bases at V and 0 bases at J, with 7 bases in the middle. The CDR3 DNA reads as TGTGCCAGCAGCCTACAACCCTCCTACGAGCAGTACTTC. Amino acid sequence: CASSLQPSYEQYF.

The chain couples TRBV28 to TRBJ2-7, with a possible D match to TRBD1 (6 bases). Germline lookup yields CDR1 MDHEN and CDR2 SYDVKM. Trimming stripped 5 bases from V and 3 bases from J, with 14 bases between. The CDR3 consists of 14 residues. Here the CDR3 DNA reads TGTGCCAGCAGTCCCCCCGGACAGATCTACGAGCAGTACTTC. Amino acids: CASSPPGQIYEQYF.

This chain links TRBV11-3 with TRBJ2-3; TRBD1 is a possible D gene (7 bases). With 6 bases removed from V and 2 bases from J, the gap between germline ends came to 18 bases. Germline CDR1 and CDR2: SGHNT and YENEEA. This CDR3 contains 16 residues. Written as DNA, the CDR3 is TGTGCCAGCAGTAACGGTAGCAGGGGGGCCACAGATACGCAGTATTTT. Its protein product is CASSNGSRGATDTQYF.

The V and J genes are TRBV11-2 and TRBJ2-7, with 8 bases identical to TRBD2. Germline CDR1 is SGHAT and CDR2 is FQNNGV. J lost 6 bases, V lost 7 bases, and 11 bases had no gene match. This CDR3 comprises 14 residues. For the CDR3, the DNA is TGTGCCAGCAACCCTACCGGGACTAGTTCCGAGCAGTACTTC. Its protein product is CASNPTGTSSEQYF. The variable domain in full, completed from reference TRBV11-2 and TRBJ2-7, reads EAGVAQSPRYKIIEKRQSVAFWCNPISGHATLYWYQQILGQGPKLLIQFQNNGVVDDSQLPKDRFSAERLKGVDSTLKIQPAKLEDSAVYLCASNPTGTSSEQYFGPGTRLTVT.

J is TRBJ2-7 and V is TRBV5-6; TRBD1 is a possible D gene (5 bases). The length of the CDR3 is 17 residues. Between the trimmed V and J ends, which lost 1 base and 3 bases, there was a span of 20 bases. CDR1 is SGHDT and CDR2 is YYEEEE in the germline V gene. CDR3 protein: CASSLSPAPGIIYEQYF. The CDR3, as DNA: TGTGCCAGCAGCTTGTCCCCCGCCCCAGGGATAATCTACGAGCAGTACTTC. Complete variable domain (other parts from reference TRBV5-6 and TRBJ2-7): DAGVTQSPTHLIKTRGQQVTLRCSPKSGHDTVSWYQQALGQGPQFIFQYYEEEERQRGNFPDRFSGHQFPNYSSELNVNALLLGDSALYLCASSLSPAPGIIYEQYFGPGTRLTVT.

This clone was seen only once. The V call is TRBV12-5, the J call TRBJ1-1; D perhaps matches TRBD1 (6 bases). The CDR3 length is 13 residues. Trimming stripped 1 base from V and 6 bases from J, with 9 bases between. Per germline, CDR1 LGHNT and CDR2 FRNRAP. This CDR3 reads CASGLEGHSEAFF. For the CDR3, the DNA is TGTGCTAGTGGTTTGGAGGGACACTCTGAAGCTTTCTTT. The complete variable domain, with remaining parts taken from reference TRBV12-5 and TRBJ1-1, reads DARVTQTPRHKVTEMGQEVTMRCQPILGHNTVFWYRQTMMQGLELLAYFRNRAPLDDSGMPKDRFSAEMPDATLATLKIQPSEPRDSAVYFCASGLEGHSEAFFGQGTRLTVV.

This chain links TRBV11-2 with TRBJ2-2, with 9 bases aligning to TRBD2. Germline trimming cut 0 bases from V and 7 bases from J; bases unmatched to any gene: 9. In germline, CDR1 is SGHAT, CDR2 FQNNGV. This CDR3 spans 17 amino acids. The CDR3 here is CASSLDPAGGPVGELFF. The CDR3, as DNA: TGTGCCAGCAGCTTAGATCCGGCGGGGGGGCCGGTCGGGGAGCTGTTTTTT.

This sequence joins TRBV7-2 and TRBJ2-2, with 9 bases fitting TRBD2. CDR1 SGHTA and CDR2 FQGNSA come from the germline V gene. This CDR3 has 16 amino acids. V dropped 3 bases and J dropped 3; count of bases not matched to a gene: 5. The CDR3 nucleotides read TGTGCCAGCAGCTTGGGGAGCGGGGGGCACACCGGGGAGCTGTTTTTT. Translating gives CASSLGSGGHTGELFF.

The J gene is TRBJ1-3, the V gene TRBV7-6; 8 nucleotides align to TRBD1. The germline CDR1 and CDR2 sequences are SGHVS and FNYEAQ. The CDR3 extends over 17 amino acids. V dropped 9 bases and J dropped 4; count of bases not matched to a gene: 17. CDR3: CASTEGSGGAGGNTIYF. The CDR3 DNA is TGTGCCAGTACGGAGGGTTCAGGGGGCGCCGGGGGAAACACCATATATTTT.

This chain uses TRBV6-6 with TRBJ1-4; 7 positions agree with TRBD1. With V trimmed by 2 bases and J by 5 bases, 5 bases remained unmatched. Germline CDR1 and CDR2: MNHNY and SVGAGI (reference sequence). This CDR3 comprises 15 residues. CDR3 sequence: CASSYRGQRNEKLFF. CDR3 bases: TGTGCCAGCAGTTACAGGGGACAGCGCAATGAAAAACTGTTTTTT.

This sequence joins TRBV6-1 and TRBJ2-1; the match to TRBD1 covers 9 bases. The junction had 11 bases not matched to a gene; V was cut back by 4 bases and J by 7 bases. Germline CDR1 is MNHNS and CDR2 is SASEGT. There are 16 residues in the CDR3. CDR3 protein: CASSGPRGQGMNEQFF. CDR3 sequence (DNA): TGTGCCAGCAGTGGACCCAGGGGACAGGGTATGAATGAGCAGTTCTTC.

J is TRBJ2-3 and V is TRBV9, with D possibly TRBD2 on 8 matching bases. V lost 0 bases, J lost 8 bases, and 13 bases lay in between. Per germline, CDR1 SGDLS and CDR2 YYNGEE. The CDR3 has 14 residues. CDR3: CASSVAGGGVTQYF. The CDR3 DNA reads as TGTGCCAGCAGCGTAGCGGGAGGGGGCGTTACGCAGTATTTT.

This chain uses TRBV6-5 with TRBJ1-2; the match to TRBD1 covers 11 bases. The CDR3 contains 15 residues. The J segment lost 5 bases and the V segment lost 7 bases, leaving 9 bases of the junction unmatched. Germline CDR1 and CDR2: MNHEY and SVGAGI. CDR3 in amino acids: CASTLSGQGGYGYTF. The CDR3 region has the DNA TGTGCCAGCACCCTCTCGGGACAGGGGGGATATGGCTACACCTTC.

The chain combines TRBV5-6 with TRBJ2-7; 11 nucleotides agree with TRBD1. Losses at the gene ends were 3 bases for V and 1 base for J; bases not matched to a gene: 3. CDR1 SGHDT and CDR2 YYEEEE come from the germline V gene. The CDR3 runs 15 residues. CDR3 sequence (DNA): TGTGCCAGCAGCTCTCGGGACAGGGGGTCCTACGAGCAGTACTTC. Translating it yields CASSSRDRGSYEQYF.

In its sample, this clone was seen a few times. The chain is built from TRBV7-2 and TRBJ1-5; weak D call: TRBD1 (6 bases). The germline gives CDR1 SGHTA, CDR2 FQGNSA. The CDR3 has 16 residues. V was pared by 0 bases and J by 2 bases, with 11 bases between. CDR3 protein: CASSLAGRGRNQPQHF. The DNA of the CDR3 is TGTGCCAGCAGCTTAGCGGGCAGGGGTCGCAATCAGCCCCAGCATTTT. The full variable domain, with the rest looked up from reference TRBV7-2 and TRBJ1-5, is GAGVSQSPSNKVTEKGKDVELRCDPISGHTALYWYRQSLGQGLEFLIYFQGNSAPDKSGLPSDRFSAERTGGSVSTLTIQRTQQEDSAVYLCASSLAGRGRNQPQHFGDGTRLSIL.

The V gene is TRBV2, the J gene TRBJ1-5, with D maybe TRBD1 (6 bases). This CDR3 has 16 amino acids. Germline CDR1 SNHLY, CDR2 FYNNEI. The V end was cut by 4 bases, the J end by 4 bases, with 17 bases between. CDR3 loop: CASSGAQGPVNQPQHF. The CDR3 nucleotides read TGTGCCAGCAGTGGGGCTCAGGGGCCCGTTAATCAGCCCCAGCATTTT.

This rearrangement joins TRBV6-5 to TRBJ1-1, with 7 bases fitting TRBD1. The CDR3 totals 15 residues. Trimming removed 0 bases from V and 1 base from J; junction bases left unmatched: 2. Germline V gives CDR1 MNHEY, CDR2 SVGAGI. The CDR3 DNA reads as TGTGCCAGCAGTTACTCGAACAGGGGGAACACTGAAGCTTTCTTT. Protein: CASSYSNRGNTEAFF.

The chain uses TRBV6-1 and TRBJ2-1; 8 nucleotides match TRBD1. In germline, CDR1 is MNHNS, CDR2 SASEGT. CDR3 length: 16 residues. After removal of 3 bases from V and 10 bases from J, the junction contained 14 bases not matched to a gene. The CDR3 loop is CASSDLQGANLREQFF. As DNA, the CDR3 is TGTGCCAGCAGTGACCTCCAGGGGGCTAACCTCCGCGAGCAGTTCTTC.

The V gene is TRBV7-8, the J gene TRBJ2-7; 8 nucleotides line up with TRBD2. This CDR3 region has 14 residues. The germline CDR1 and CDR2 sequences are SGHVS and FQNEAQ. The J segment lost 0 bases and the V segment lost 4 bases, leaving 2 bases of the junction unmatched. DNA of the CDR3: TGTGCCAGCAGCTCTCTAGCGGGCTCCTACGAGCAGTACTTC. It specifies CASSSLAGSYEQYF.

The gene calls are TRBV12-5 and TRBJ2-2; unclear D gene. The CDR3 covers 13 residues. V was trimmed by 2 bases and J by 3 bases, leaving 4 bases between them. CDR1 LGHNT and CDR2 FRNRAP come from the germline V gene. DNA for the CDR3: TGTGCTAGTGGTTTGACGGACACCGGGGAGCTGTTTTTT. It is translated as CASGLTDTGELFF.

Remarks on this clone: Other DNA sequences of this sample code for an identical CDR3. This chain joins TRBV5-1 and TRBJ2-7; TRBD1 might be the D (6 bases). Trimming removed 4 bases from V and 0 bases from J, with 11 bases in between. The CDR3 extends over 14 amino acids. Germline CDR1 is SGHRS and CDR2 is YFSETQ. DNA for the CDR3: TGCGCCAGCAGCCTCGACAGGAGCTCCTACGAGCAGTACTTC. It specifies CASSLDRSSYEQYF.

The CDR3 nucleotides read TGTGCCAGTAGTATATCAGGGGGCTCCACAGATACGCAGTATTTT. This translates into CASSISGGSTDTQYF. The chain recombines TRBV19 with TRBJ2-3; 8 bases map to TRBD1. V lost 2 bases and J lost 2; bases outside the gene matches: 3. The CDR3 runs 15 residues. Germline V gene lookup returns CDR1 LNHDA and CDR2 SQIVND (reference sequence).

This chain links TRBV5-1 with TRBJ2-7, with a possible D match to TRBD2 (5 bases). Germline V gene data show CDR1 as SGHRS and CDR2 as YFSETQ. The CDR3 has 11 residues. V lost 5 bases and J 6 bases, leaving 9 bases between the germline ends. CDR3 sequence: CASSSSGEQYF. CDR3 nucleotides: TGCGCCAGCAGTTCCAGCGGCGAGCAGTACTTC. Full variable domain (remainder filled in from reference TRBV5-1 and TRBJ2-7): KAGVTQTPRYLIKTRGQQVTLSCSPISGHRSVSWYQQTPGQGLQFLFEYFSETQRNKGNFPGRFSGRQFSNSRSEMNVSTLELGDSALYLCASSSSGEQYFGPGTRLTVT.

The chain joins TRBV5-1 to TRBJ2-5; 13 nucleotides align to TRBD2. The CDR3 runs 17 residues. Germline V gene lookup returns CDR1 SGHRS and CDR2 YFSETQ. The ends lost 4 bases at V and 1 base at J; junction bases unmatched: 7. CDR3 DNA: TGCGCCAGCAGCCAATGGACTAGCGGGGGACTCCAAGAGACCCAGTACTTC. It is translated as CASSQWTSGGLQETQYF.

This clone was observed a handful of times. The CDR3, as DNA: TGTGCCAGCAGCTCATCAGGGGGGCCCTACGAGCAGTACTTC. Protein product: CASSSSGGPYEQYF. V is TRBV7-8 and J is TRBJ2-7; tentative D call: TRBD1 (7 bases). The CDR3 is made up of 14 amino acids. Trimming took off 4 bases at V and 2 bases at J, with 12 bases between the two ends. The germline CDR1 and CDR2 sequences are SGHVS and FQNEAQ.

The rearrangement uses TRBV12-5 and TRBJ1-1; D might be TRBD1 (6 bases). The V end lost 0 bases, the J end lost 11 bases, and 19 bases lay between the germline ends. Germline CDR1 reads LGHNT; CDR2 reads FRNRAP. The CDR3 is 15 amino acids. The CDR3 spells CASGLVMGHQSDAFF. The DNA of the CDR3 is TGTGCTAGTGGTTTGGTAATGGGACACCAAAGCGACGCTTTCTTT.

This clone was detected only a few times. The V and J genes are TRBV6-5 and TRBJ2-5, with D possibly matching TRBD1 (7 bases). The CDR3 length is 14 residues. Trimming left V 7 bases short and J 1 base short, with 13 bases between. Germline V CDR1 and CDR2: MNHEY, SVGAGI. The CDR3, as DNA: TGTGCCAGCATAGCGGACAGGTCCCAAGAGACCCAGTACTTC. It encodes CASIADRSQETQYF.